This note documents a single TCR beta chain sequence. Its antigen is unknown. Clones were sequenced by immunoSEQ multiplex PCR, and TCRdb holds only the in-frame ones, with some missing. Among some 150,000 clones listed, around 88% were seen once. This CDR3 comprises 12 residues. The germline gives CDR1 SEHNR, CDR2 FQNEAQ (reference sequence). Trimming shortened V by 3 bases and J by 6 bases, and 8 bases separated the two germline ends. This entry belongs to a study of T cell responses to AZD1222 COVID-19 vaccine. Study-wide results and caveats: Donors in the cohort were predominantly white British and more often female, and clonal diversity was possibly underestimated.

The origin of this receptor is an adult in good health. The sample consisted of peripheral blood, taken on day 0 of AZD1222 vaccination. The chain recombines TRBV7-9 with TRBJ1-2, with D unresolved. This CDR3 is CASSLSVHGYTF. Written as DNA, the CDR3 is TGTGCCAGCAGCTTGTCGGTCCATGGCTACACCTTC.